The sequence of this T cell receptor beta chain was determined in a study of cytomegalovirus exposure and HLA in healthy donors. Study outcomes and limitations: Earlier analysis found most TCR beta V segments productive about 87% or about 30% of the time. With later analysis, a missense DCLRE1C variant became linked to TCR beta V- and J-gene trimming.

For this clone: Its antigen is unidentified.

The PCR was carried out with 60 Vbeta primers and 13 Jbeta primers. TCRdb's copy holds only in-frame clones and misses some; the assay was immunoSEQ multiplex PCR. The sample lists a few hundred thousand clones, 80% to 95% seen once, with 1.7% in the top ten. The CDR3 is 16 residues long. Germline V gene data show CDR1 as SGHNT and CDR2 as YYREEE (reference sequence). With 1 base removed from V and 3 bases from J, the gap between germline ends came to 15 bases. J is TRBJ2-3 and V is TRBV5-4, with a tentative D call TRBD1 (6 bases). The receptor was derived from a girl aged 2 to 10 in good health and CMV-seronegative. Sequencing was carried out using PBMCs. The CDR3 loop reads CASSLLGQPVTDTQYF. The CDR3 DNA reads as TGTGCCAGCAGCTTGCTAGGACAGCCGGTGACAGATACGCAGTATTTT.